This TCR beta chain was documented in a study of blood T cells in healthy people across ages. Study-level results: Changes seen in expanded clonotypes were possibly confounded by donor CMV status left unknown. Per million T cells, TCR beta diversity dropped roughly linearly as age increased. Greater diversity and more naive CD4+ cells were seen in long-lived donors than in aged donors.

The germline V gene has CDR1 SGHRS and CDR2 YFSETQ. The CDR3 contains 14 residues. For the second PCR, which ran for roughly 6 to 12 cycles, a sample-barcoded 5' primer and a J-beta primer mix were used. Tagging of each cDNA molecule was performed by a template-switch adaptor with 12 random nucleotides. TCRdb reanalysed the 5' RACE reads using MiXCR and keeps one entry per CDR3 protein. The sample carries fewer than 750,000 distinct CDR3 sequences, 45% to 60% recorded once. Details on this clonotype: No antigen is known for it. A single base separates this from a much larger clone, so it may be a read error.

The specimen sequenced was blood. The TCR originated in a woman older than 75 in good health. J is TRBJ2-4 and V is TRBV5-1; D is ambiguous. The DNA end is a closer match to TRBJ2-5, so the J assignment may be wrong. The CDR3 here is CASSSGRAQETQYF. CDR3 nucleotide sequence: TGCGCCAGCAGCTCCGGACGTGCACAAGAGACCCAGTACTTC.